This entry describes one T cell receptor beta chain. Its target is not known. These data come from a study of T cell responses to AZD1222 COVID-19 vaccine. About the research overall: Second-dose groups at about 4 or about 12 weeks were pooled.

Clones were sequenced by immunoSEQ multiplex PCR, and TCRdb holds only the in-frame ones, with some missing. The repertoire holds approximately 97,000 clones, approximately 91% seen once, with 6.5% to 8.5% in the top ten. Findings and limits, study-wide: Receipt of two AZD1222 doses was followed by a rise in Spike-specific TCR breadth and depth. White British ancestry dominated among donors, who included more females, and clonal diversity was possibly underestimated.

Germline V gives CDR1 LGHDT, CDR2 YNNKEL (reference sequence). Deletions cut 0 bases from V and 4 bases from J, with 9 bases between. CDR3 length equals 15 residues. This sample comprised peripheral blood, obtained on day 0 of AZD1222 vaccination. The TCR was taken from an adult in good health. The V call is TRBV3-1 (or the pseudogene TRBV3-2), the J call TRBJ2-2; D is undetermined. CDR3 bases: TGTGCCAGCAGCCAAGATGTGTTGGTCACCGGGGAGCTGTTTTTT. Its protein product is CASSQDVLVTGELFF.